These T cell receptor beta chains were read from a single sample in a study of blood T cell repertoires in COVID-19. Sequencing used immunoSEQ multiplex PCR; TCRdb keeps in-frame clones, though not all of them. Of 250,000 or so clones listed, more than 70% are singletons. The sequencing input was peripheral blood. All receptors come from a woman aged 25 to 39 with COVID-19, enrolled during active disease. The CDR3 runs from the conserved cysteine through the conserved F or W. The D gene is left open where the match is weak. Not all rows give a size; the values are once, few, many and, for expanded clones, a class.

TRBV27	-	-	TRBJ2-1	TGTGCCAGCAGCCCTCTTAAACGGGGTAGCCCTAGCTCCTACAATGAGCAGTTCTTC	CASSPLKRGSPSSYNEQFF
TRBV11-2	-	-	TRBJ1-3	TGTGCCAGCAGCTTAGGAACAGGGTCTGGACTTGTCAACACCATATATTTT	CASSLGTGSGLVNTIYF
TRBV25-1	-	-	TRBJ2-5	TGTGCCAGCAGTGAATACAGGCCAGGGGGGACAGAGACCCAGTACTTC	CASSEYRPGGTETQYF
TRBV4-3	-	-	TRBJ1-2	TGCGCCAGCAGCCAAGACCGGGACACCTTCTATGGCTACACCTTC	CASSQDRDTFYGYTF
TRBV7-6	-	-	TRBJ2-5	TGTGCCAGCAGCCTCAATTCCGGGGGTAAAGAGACCCAGTACTTC	CASSLNSGGKETQYF
TRBV7-9	TRBD2	few	TRBJ2-2	TGTGCCAGCAGCTTCCCGGTGGTAGCGGGAGGGCCTACCGGGGAGCTGTTTTTT	CASSFPVVAGGPTGELFF
TRBV18	TRBD1	-	TRBJ1-2	TGTGCCAGCTCACTGCGGACAGGGATCGTGGACTATGGCTACACCTTC	CASSLRTGIVDYGYTF
TRBV5-5	TRBD2	-	TRBJ2-1	TGTGCCAGCAGCTTGGGACTAGCGGGGGACCTAAGCGGGTTCTTC	CASSLGLAGDLSGFF
TRBV11-2	TRBD2	once	TRBJ2-1	TGTGCCAGCAGCTTAATCCGAACGGGGGGAGGATACAATGAGCAGTTCTTC	CASSLIRTGGGYNEQFF
TRBV7-8	-	-	TRBJ1-3	TGTGCCAGCAGCTATACAGCCTACTCTGGAAACACCATATATTTT	CASSYTAYSGNTIYF
TRBV29-1	-	-	TRBJ2-1	TGCAGCGTTCGACAGGGCATCCTCGGGGGGCAGTTCTTC	CSVRQGILGGQFF
TRBV28	TRBD2	-	TRBJ2-5	TGTGCCAGCAGTTCCCCTAGCGGGCCCCGGGAGACCCAGTACTTC	CASSSPSGPRETQYF
TRBV7-8	-	-	TRBJ1-5	TGTGCCAGCAGCCGCAACGGGGGGAGCAATCAGCCCCAGCATTTT	CASSRNGGSNQPQHF
TRBV29-1	TRBD2	-	TRBJ2-2	TGCAGCGTTTTTGCGGGAGGGCCAATCGGGGAGCTGTTTTTT	CSVFAGGPIGELFF
TRBV6-6	TRBD1	once	TRBJ1-1	TGTGCCAGCAGTCCTCGGACGGGGGGGACAGGGCTTAACACTGAAGCTTTCTTT	CASSPRTGGTGLNTEAFF
TRBV30	-	-	TRBJ2-5	TGTGCCTGGAGTTATGAATCGGGACTCCGCCAAGAGACCCAGTACTTC	CAWSYESGLRQETQYF
TRBV24-1	TRBD2	-	TRBJ2-2	TGTGCCACCAGTGATAGAGGACTAGTCTCCACCGGGGAGCTGTTTTTT	CATSDRGLVSTGELFF
TRBV6-5	TRBD1	-	TRBJ1-1	TGTGCCAGCAGTTACTCAGGGACAGGGGAGGGTGAAGCTTTCTTT	CASSYSGTGEGEAFF
TRBV6-6	-	-	TRBJ1-2	TGTGCCAGCCGCCCGACCCGGGACACCTCCTATGGCTACACCTTC	CASRPTRDTSYGYTF
TRBV15	-	-	TRBJ1-3	TGTGCCACCAGCACCCGTGACACCAAAAACACCATATATTTT	CATSTRDTKNTIYF
TRBV19	TRBD1	once	TRBJ2-1	TGTGCCAGTACGCAGGGACAGGGATGGGCAGGGACCTCCTACAATGAGCAGTTCTTC	CASTQGQGWAGTSYNEQFF
TRBV5-5	TRBD1	-	TRBJ1-3	TGTGCCAGCAGCTTGGCCGCAGGACAGGGAAGAAACACCATATATTTT	CASSLAAGQGRNTIYF
TRBV6-5	TRBD1	-	TRBJ1-6	TGTGCCAGCAGTTCCCCGGGACAGGGAGATGCTTCACCCCTCCACTTT	CASSSPGQGDASPLHF
TRBV18	TRBD2	-	TRBJ2-5	TGTGCCAGCTCACCCCTAGCGGGGAGCCAAGAGACCCAGTACTTC	CASSPLAGSQETQYF
TRBV6-5	-	-	TRBJ1-1	TGTGCCAGCAGCCCAACGGGGAACACTGAAGCTTTCTTT	CASSPTGNTEAFF
TRBV5-1	-	-	TRBJ2-1	TGCGCCAGCAGCCTTGTTAGGCGGTTAGCGGACTCCTACAATGAGCAGTTCTTC	CASSLVRRLADSYNEQFF
TRBV14	TRBD2	few	TRBJ2-7	TGTGCCAGCAGCCCCCAGCGGGGGGACTACGAGCAGTACTTC	CASSPQRGDYEQYF
TRBV7-9	TRBD2	-	TRBJ2-1	TGTGCCAGCAGCCGGACTAGCGGGACGGGTGAGCAGTTCTTC	CASSRTSGTGEQFF
TRBV7-6	-	-	TRBJ2-5	TGTGCCAGCAGCTTAGCGGAGGGGGAGACCCAGTACTTC	CASSLAEGETQYF
TRBV10-2	TRBD2	-	TRBJ2-3	TGCGCCAGCAGTAAGCGGGGGGGATCCGATACGCAGTATTTT	CASSKRGGSDTQYF
TRBV9	-	-	TRBJ1-2	TGTGCCAGCAGCGTAGCCTCTTCCGGGGGCTACACCTTC	CASSVASSGGYTF
TRBV2	-	-	TRBJ2-7	TGTGCCAGCAGTGAAAGGGGGAAAACGTACGAGCAGTACTTC	CASSERGKTYEQYF
TRBV6-1	TRBD1	-	TRBJ1-1	TGTGCCAGCAGTGACGACAGGGGGAACACTGAAGCTTTCTTT	CASSDDRGNTEAFF
TRBV2	-	-	TRBJ1-5	TGTGCCAGCAGGGAGATAGGTCAGCCCCAGCATTTT	CASREIGQPQHF
TRBV9	-	-	TRBJ1-4	TGTGCCAGCAGCGTTGGGGGAGGCGAAAAACTGTTTTTT	CASSVGGGEKLFF
TRBV28	TRBD1	-	TRBJ1-5	TGTGCCAGCAGTCTCCCGGGACAGAAGCCCCAGCATTTT	CASSLPGQKPQHF
TRBV3-1/TRBV3-2	TRBD2	once	TRBJ2-5	TGTGCCAGCAGCCAAGGGATCCTAGCGGGAGTCCAAGAGACCCAGTACTTC	CASSQGILAGVQETQYF
TRBV4-2	-	-	TRBJ1-5	TGTGCCAGCAGCCCCTCCCCAGGGAATCAGCCCCAGCATTTT	CASSPSPGNQPQHF
TRBV27	TRBD1	-	TRBJ2-7	TGTGCCAGCAGTCCAGACAGGGGGTACCCCCCCTACGAGCAGTACTTC	CASSPDRGYPPYEQYF
TRBV7-2	-	-	TRBJ1-1	TGTGCCAGCAGCCCCCGGGGGGGCACTGAAGCTTTCTTT	CASSPRGGTEAFF
TRBV29-1	-	-	TRBJ1-1	TGCAGCGTTGAAGCGAGGAATCGAGGACAGAAAAACACTGAAGCTTTCTTT	CSVEARNRGQKNTEAFF
TRBV4-3	-	-	TRBJ2-7	TGCGCCAGCAGCCAAGAAGATTCCAGCTCCTACGAGCAGTACTTC	CASSQEDSSSYEQYF
TRBV4-1	-	-	TRBJ1-2	TGCGCCAGCAGCCAAGACCCTGGAGCTAACTATGGCTACACCTTC	CASSQDPGANYGYTF
TRBV7-9	TRBD1	-	TRBJ1-3	TGTGCCAGCAGCTCATCAGGGGGCGATGGAAACACCATATATTTT	CASSSSGGDGNTIYF
TRBV7-8	-	-	TRBJ1-2	TGTGCCAGCAGCTTGGGCAGAGACTATGGCTACACCTTC	CASSLGRDYGYTF